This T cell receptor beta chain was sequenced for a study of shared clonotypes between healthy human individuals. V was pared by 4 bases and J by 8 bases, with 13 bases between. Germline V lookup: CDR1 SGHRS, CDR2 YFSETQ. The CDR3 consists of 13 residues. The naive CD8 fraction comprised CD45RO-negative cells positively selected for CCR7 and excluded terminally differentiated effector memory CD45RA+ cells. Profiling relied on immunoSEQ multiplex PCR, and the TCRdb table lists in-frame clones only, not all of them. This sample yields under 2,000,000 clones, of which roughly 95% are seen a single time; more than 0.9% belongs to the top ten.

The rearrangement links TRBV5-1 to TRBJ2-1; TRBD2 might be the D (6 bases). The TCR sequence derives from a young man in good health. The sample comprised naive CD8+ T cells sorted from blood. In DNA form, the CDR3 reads TGCGCCAGCAGCCCGGCGCTAGCGTATGAGCAGTTCTTC. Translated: CASSPALAYEQFF.